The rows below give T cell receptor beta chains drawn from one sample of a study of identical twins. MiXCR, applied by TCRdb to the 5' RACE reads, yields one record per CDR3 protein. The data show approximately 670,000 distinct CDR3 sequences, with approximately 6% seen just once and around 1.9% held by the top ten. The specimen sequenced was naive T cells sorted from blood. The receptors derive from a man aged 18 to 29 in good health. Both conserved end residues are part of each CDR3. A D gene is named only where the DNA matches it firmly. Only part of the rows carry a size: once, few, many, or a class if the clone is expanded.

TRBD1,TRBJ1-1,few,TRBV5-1,CASSLVGTGGEHGAFF,TGCGCCAGCAGCTTGGTAGGGACAGGGGGCGAACACGGAGCTTTCTTT
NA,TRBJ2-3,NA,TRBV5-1,CASSSSTGNEDTQYF,TGCGCCAGCAGCTCTTCCACCGGGAACGAGGATACGCAGTATTTT
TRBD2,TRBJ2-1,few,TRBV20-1,CSARAPRLAGGPQSYNEQFF,TGCAGTGCTAGAGCCCCACGACTAGCGGGAGGGCCCCAATCCTACAATGAGCAGTTCTTC
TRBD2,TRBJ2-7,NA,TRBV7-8,CASSLVAATSANSYEQYF,TGTGCCAGCAGCTTAGTAGCCGCGACTAGCGCAAATTCCTACGAGCAGTACTTC
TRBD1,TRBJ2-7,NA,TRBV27,CASSYRDRGVTTYF,TGTGCCAGCAGTTATCGGGACAGGGGTGTTACGACGTACTTC
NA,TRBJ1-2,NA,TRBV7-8,CASSPVGGQDYGYTF,TGTGCCAGCAGCCCCGTAGGGGGGCAGGACTATGGCTACACCTTC
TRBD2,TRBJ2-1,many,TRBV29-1,CSVVRGLAGGPLF,TGCAGCGTTGTGAGGGGGCTAGCGGGAGGGCCGCTCTTC
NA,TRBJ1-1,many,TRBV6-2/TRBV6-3,CASSYEGRAFF,TGTGCCAGCAGTTACGAGGGTCGAGCTTTCTTT
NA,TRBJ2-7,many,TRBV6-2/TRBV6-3,CASNKWKSEQYF,TGTGCCAGCAACAAGTGGAAATCCGAGCAGTACTTC
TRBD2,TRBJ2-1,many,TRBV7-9,CASSPSGIINEQFF,TGTGCCAGCAGCCCCAGCGGGATCATCAATGAGCAGTTCTTC
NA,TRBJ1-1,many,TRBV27,CASSLMRGTEAFF,TGTGCCAGCAGTTTAATGAGGGGCACTGAAGCTTTCTTT
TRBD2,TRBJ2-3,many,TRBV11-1,CASSSPLDPSGRSTDTQYF,TGTGCCAGCAGCTCCCCATTAGACCCTAGCGGGAGAAGCACAGATACGCAGTATTTT
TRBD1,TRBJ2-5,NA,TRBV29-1,CSTRQGETQYF,TGCAGCACAAGACAGGGTGAGACCCAGTACTTC
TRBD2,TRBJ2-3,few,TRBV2,CASRESGRGTDTQYF,TGTGCCAGCCGGGAGAGCGGGAGGGGCACAGATACGCAGTATTTT
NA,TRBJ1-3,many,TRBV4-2,CASSQETLLSSGNTIYF,TGTGCCAGCAGCCAAGAAACCCTACTGAGCTCTGGAAACACCATATATTTT
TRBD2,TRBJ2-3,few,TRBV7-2,CASSSGLAPTDTQYF,TGTGCCAGCAGCTCCGGACTAGCGCCCACAGATACGCAGTATTTT
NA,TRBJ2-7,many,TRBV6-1,CASRKLGGHEQYF,TGTGCCAGCAGGAAGCTGGGGGGGCACGAGCAGTACTTC
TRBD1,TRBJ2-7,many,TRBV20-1,CSARFLGTVYYEQYF,TGCAGTGCTAGGTTCCTCGGGACAGTCTACTACGAGCAGTACTTC
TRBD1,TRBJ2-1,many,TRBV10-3,CAISTQQGKTYNEQFF,TGTGCCATCAGCACGCAACAGGGGAAGACCTACAATGAGCAGTTCTTC
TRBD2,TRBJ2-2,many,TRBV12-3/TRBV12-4,CATTQVGGTVRELFF,TGTGCCACCACCCAGGTGGGGGGGACCGTAAGGGAGCTGTTTTTT
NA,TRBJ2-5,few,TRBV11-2,CASSSGGPGHAAGYQETQYF,TGTGCCAGCAGCTCCGGAGGACCGGGACATGCAGCGGGGTACCAAGAGACCCAGTACTTC
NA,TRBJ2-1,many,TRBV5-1,CASSTNKEKQFF,TGCGCCAGCAGCACAAATAAGGAAAAGCAGTTCTTC
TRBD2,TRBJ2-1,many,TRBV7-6,CASSQTPGGFPEQFF,TGTGCCAGCAGCCAGACACCGGGAGGCTTCCCTGAGCAGTTCTTC
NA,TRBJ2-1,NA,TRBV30,CAWRHNPRLEQFF,TGTGCCTGGAGACATAACCCCCGTCTGGAGCAGTTCTTC
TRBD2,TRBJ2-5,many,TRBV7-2,CASSSPGLWETQYF,TGTGCCAGCAGCTCCCCGGGACTATGGGAGACCCAGTACTTC
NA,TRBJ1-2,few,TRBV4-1,CASSQAVSDGPTNYGYTF,TGCGCCAGCAGCCAAGCGGTCAGCGATGGGCCCACTAACTATGGCTACACCTTC
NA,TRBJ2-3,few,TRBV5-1,CASSLGASKDTDTQYF,TGCGCCAGCAGCTTGGGGGCTAGCAAAGACACAGATACGCAGTATTTT
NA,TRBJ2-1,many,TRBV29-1,CSVGGDRTNNEQFF,TGCAGCGTGGGAGGGGACAGGACAAACAATGAGCAGTTCTTC
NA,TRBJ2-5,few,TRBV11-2,CASSLGHQGSAETQYF,TGTGCCAGCAGCTTAGGGCACCAGGGCTCAGCCGAGACCCAGTACTTC
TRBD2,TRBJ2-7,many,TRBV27,CASSRPGLAREQYF,TGTGCCAGCAGTCGACCGGGACTAGCGAGGGAGCAGTACTTC
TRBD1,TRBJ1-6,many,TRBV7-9,CASSFAGQYNSPLHF,TGTGCCAGCAGCTTCGCGGGACAGTATAATTCACCCCTCCACTTT
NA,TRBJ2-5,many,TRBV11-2,CASSSITQETQYF,TGTGCCAGCAGCTCCATAACACAAGAGACCCAGTACTTC
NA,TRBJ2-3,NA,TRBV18,CASSPDQSPMAQYF,TGTGCCAGCTCACCGGACCAAAGTCCTATGGCGCAGTATTTT
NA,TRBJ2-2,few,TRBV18,CASSTSLNTGELFF,TGTGCCAGCTCAACCTCTTTGAACACCGGGGAGCTGTTTTTT
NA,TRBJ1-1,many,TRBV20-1,CSSHSYEAFF,TGCAGTTCCCACAGCTATGAAGCTTTCTTT
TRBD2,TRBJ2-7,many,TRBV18,CASSPRLAGGPSYEQYF,TGTGCCAGCTCACCGAGACTAGCGGGAGGACCTTCCTACGAGCAGTACTTC
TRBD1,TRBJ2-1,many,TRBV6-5,CASSNPGGAGFF,TGTGCCAGCAGCAATCCAGGGGGCGCAGGGTTCTTC
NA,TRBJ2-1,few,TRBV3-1,CASSPKRPASYNEQFF,TGTGCCAGCAGCCCTAAGCGTCCAGCGTCGTACAATGAGCAGTTCTTC
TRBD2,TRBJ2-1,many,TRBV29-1,CSVEGLAEPINEQFF,TGCAGCGTTGAGGGACTAGCGGAGCCTATCAATGAGCAGTTCTTC
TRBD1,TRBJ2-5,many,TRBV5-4,CASSPGTGVRETQYF,TGTGCCAGCAGCCCGGGGACAGGGGTACGGGAGACCCAGTACTTC